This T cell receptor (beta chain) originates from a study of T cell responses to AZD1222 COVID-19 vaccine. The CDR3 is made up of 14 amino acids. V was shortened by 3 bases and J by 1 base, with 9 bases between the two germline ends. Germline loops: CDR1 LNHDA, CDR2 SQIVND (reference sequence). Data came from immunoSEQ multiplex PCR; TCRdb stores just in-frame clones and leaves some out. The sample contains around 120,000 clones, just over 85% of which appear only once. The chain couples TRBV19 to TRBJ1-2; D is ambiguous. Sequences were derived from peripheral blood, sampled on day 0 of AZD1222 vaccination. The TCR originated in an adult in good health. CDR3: CASSIVGGNYGYTF. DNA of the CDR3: TGTGCCAGTAGTATTGTCGGAGGTAACTATGGCTACACCTTC. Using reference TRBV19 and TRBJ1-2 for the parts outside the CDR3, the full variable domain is DGGITQSPKYLFRKEGQNVTLSCEQNLNHDAMYWYRQDPGQGLRLIYYSQIVNDFQKGDIAEGYSVSREKKESFPLTVTSAQKNPTAFYLCASSIVGGNYGYTFGSGTRLTVV.